This T cell receptor beta chain was captured in a study of blood T cell repertoires in COVID-19 (dated by TCRdb to about 2020). In terms of the full investigation: Samples covering the acute and convalescent phases of COVID-19 were provided by collaborators in the United States, Italy and Spain. The material from the prospective study consisted of cDNA or gDNA derived from T cells, B-cell-depleted T cells, or PBMCs. The dataset comprised deeply sampled blood TCRbeta repertoires from subjects exposed to, actively infected with, or recovered from COVID-19. The repertoires were released in a freely available public database meant as a resource for research on the immune response to SARS-CoV-2. Samples were obtained from the ongoing ImmuneRACE study (first 160 participants) and from over a thousand subjects provided by 6 global collaborators. A de-identified subject ID, COVID-19 status, age in years and sex were almost always included in the sample metadata. Where available, HLA class I and class II types were obtained from metadata supplied by the sample provider rather than from assay-based typing. General findings and caveats noted by the study authors: Clinical and demographic metadata were provided uncurated, with the amount varying by source and participant.

CDR1 and CDR2 (KGHDR, SFDVKD) derive from the germline V gene. V is shortened by 5 bases, J by 8 bases, and the region joining them spans 8 bases. The CDR3 starts with the cysteine, ends with the phenylalanine, and has 12 residues. Kept here is only the CDR3 DNA, which spans 36 bases and is read in frame from base 1. Whole blood was collected in K2EDTA tubes by collaborating institutions according to the institutions' own protocols. For TCRbeta analysis, collaborator samples were shipped as frozen whole blood, as isolated PBMCs, or as DNA extracted from either sample type. TCRbeta CDR3 regions were amplified from genomic DNA by means of the immunoSEQ Assay, a bias-controlled multiplex PCR. The paper's data handling went like this. Nucleated cell counts per sample were estimated from amplification of reference gene primers within the assay. To quantify the absolute abundance of each unique TCRbeta CDR3 rearrangement, sequence reads were collapsed and filtered. For each sample, productive Simpson clonality was calculated as the square root of Simpson's diversity index over productive rearrangements. In TCRdb, the immuneACCESS table is reduced to in-frame sequences with V and J assigned. These tables do not hold every clone; where another copy was compared, an unresolved V gene accounts for under half, and the others remain unexplained. The V and J calls and clone size come from that table; D and trimming were worked out from the DNA. This sample holds around 56,000 clones; 60% to 85% were observed only once. 3% to 3.5% of the sample comes from the top ten.

On this clone itself: Its antigen is currently not known. Base qualities are missing; no much larger clone stands one base away.

Material for sequencing was peripheral blood. The sequence joins TRBV24-1 to TRBJ1-4, with the D gene too uncertain to name. The TCR was taken from a man in his fifties or sixties with acute or convalescent COVID-19. The DNA reads as follows: TGTGCCACCAGTGGAAGCGGGGAAAAACTGTTTTTT. Translated, this is CATSGSGEKLFF.